This TCR beta chain was captured by sequencing in a study of blood T cell repertoires in COVID-19. Study details: Sources were T cells, B-cell-depleted T cells, or PBMCs; the material itself was cDNA or gDNA.

Clones were read by immunoSEQ multiplex PCR, and TCRdb kept only the in-frame ones, dropping some. Here the sample spans a few hundred thousand clones, roughly 87% being singletons. CDR1 MNHEY and CDR2 SMNVEV come from the germline V gene (reference sequence). Unmatched junction bases numbered 4, after V lost 6 bases and J lost 1 base. This CDR3 is 15 amino acids long. Residents of approximately 25 US areas, aged about 18 to 95 years, made up the participants. V is TRBV27 and J is TRBJ1-5; 9 bases are a match to TRBD1. Sequencing used PBMCs or T cells enriched from blood (not recorded which). The TCR sequence derives from a woman aged 25-40 years who had recovered from COVID-19. CDR3 sequence: CASRLGQGSNQPQHF. In DNA form, the CDR3 reads TGTGCCAGCAGGCTCGGACAGGGGAGCAATCAGCCCCAGCATTTT.